This T cell receptor (beta chain) was obtained from a study of T-cell reconstitution after alpha-beta-depleted transplantation in children. The CDR3 covers 18 residues. V shed 5 bases and J 0 bases; nucleotides not matched to a gene: 11. A library of TCRbeta sequences, prepared with unique molecular identifiers, was generated. TCRdb independently ran MiXCR on the PCR reads; one entry per CDR3 protein. The table records 800,000 to 1,000,000 distinct CDR3 sequences, around 30% of them present only once. Overall study findings and caveats: Once a year had passed after transplant, T-cell counts and diversity came mostly from newly produced T cells. Where alpha-beta T cells came from about two months after transplant was reportedly several hundred expanded graft clones.

Concerning this clonotype: The antigen is unknown.

The sample here was PBMCs, mostly from graft donor cells, taken 360 days after TCRalphabeta/CD19-depleted stem cell transplant. This TCR came from a boy under three years old who had a stem cell transplant for SCID, so the T cells may come from the graft donor. The chain joins TRBV12-3 or TRBV12-4 to TRBJ2-5, with 11 nucleotides matching TRBD2. As DNA, the CDR3 is TGTGCCAGCAGTCTCGGACTAGCGGGCCTACGCTACCAAGAGACCCAGTACTTC. Translating it yields CASSLGLAGLRYQETQYF.